Below are 25 T cell receptor beta chains sequenced from a single sample in a study of T cell repertoires in cytomegalovirus infection. TCRdb re-derived calls from the reads in MiXCR, one entry per CDR3 protein. The sample contains fewer than 550,000 distinct CDR3 sequences, 16% of which appear only once. Sample: CD8+ T cells from PBMCs. The receptors were sampled from a human donor in good health (CMV status not recorded). Some clones in this sample may be carry-over from other donors' samples.

This chain joins TRBV6-1 and TRBJ2-1; the D is unclear. Germline V lookup: CDR1 MNHNS, CDR2 SASEGT. The ends were cut back, 0 bases at V and 5 bases at J, with 11 bases in the middle. The CDR3 loop spans 15 amino acids. The CDR3 region has the DNA TGTGCCAGCAGTGAAGCGAAGGTTAGAGACAATGAGCAGTTCTTC. This codes for CASSEAKVRDNEQFF.

This clonotype was counted many times. The rearrangement joins TRBV12-3 or TRBV12-4 to TRBJ1-2; weak D call: TRBD1 (5 bases). V was shortened by 5 bases and J by 7 bases, with 17 bases between the two germline ends. This CDR3 contains 14 residues. The CDR3 loop reads CASSTPAGPFGYTF. As DNA, the CDR3 is TGTGCCAGCAGTACCCCCGCAGGGCCTTTTGGCTACACCTTC.

For this clonotype: This sequence may be a read error, since a much larger clone differs from it by one base. The chain couples TRBV4-2 to TRBJ1-3; no definite D call. Germline V gene data show CDR1 as LGHNA and CDR2 as YNFKEQ. The CDR3 is 16 residues long. The CDR3 bases are TGTGCCAGCAGCCAAGATCTGCGCCTCTCTGGAAACATCATATATTTT. This translates into CASSQDLRLSGNIIYF.

This clonotype has just a few counts. The chain carries TRBV10-3 and TRBJ2-7; 7 bases align to TRBD2. CDR1 ENHRY and CDR2 SYGVKD come from the germline V gene. The CDR3 spans 13 residues. J was trimmed by 3 bases and V by 6 bases; bases with no gene match: 5. The CDR3 here is CAIRPGTNYEQYF. The CDR3 bases are TGTGCCATCAGACCCGGGACTAACTACGAGCAGTACTTC.

This clonotype was seen repeatedly, ten times or more. The chain joins TRBV27 to TRBJ1-3; 8 nucleotides agree with TRBD1. Germline lookup yields CDR1 MNHEY and CDR2 SMNVEV (reference sequence). The CDR3 has 17 amino acids. The V and J ends lost 0 bases and 4 bases, in that order; junction bases with no gene match: 8. The CDR3: CASSLSPTGGKGNTIYF. CDR3 nucleotides: TGTGCCAGCAGTTTATCCCCTACAGGGGGTAAGGGAAACACCATATATTTT.

In its sample, this clonotype was seen a few times. The J gene is TRBJ2-7, the V gene TRBV6-1; D unresolved. V lost 4 bases, J lost 0 bases, and 16 bases lay in between. The CDR3 contains 16 residues. CDR1 is MNHNS and CDR2 is SASEGT in the germline V gene. CDR3 coding DNA: TGTGCCAGCAGTGTTCCCCCGGGCCCCAGCTCCTACGAGCAGTACTTC. Its translation is CASSVPPGPSSYEQYF.

This clonotype was counted only a few times. The rearrangement joins TRBV27 to TRBJ1-2, with D possibly matching TRBD1 (5 bases). The CDR3 is made up of 17 amino acids. Looked up from germline, CDR1 is MNHEY and CDR2 is SMNVEV (reference sequence). Trimming shortened V by 2 bases and J by 1 base, and 17 bases separated the two germline ends. CDR3 nucleotide sequence: TGTGCCAGCAGTTTAAGCGGAGGGGCAGTGTATAACTATGGCTACACCTTC. It specifies CASSLSGGAVYNYGYTF.

This clonotype was picked up many times. This chain uses TRBV11-2 with TRBJ2-1, with 8 bases matching TRBD2. This CDR3 spans 15 amino acids. CDR1 is SGHAT, CDR2 FQNNGV, per germline. V trimming: 7 bases; J trimming: 7 bases; junction bases outside the gene matches: 12. This CDR3 reads CASTKAGVKRNEQFF. DNA for the CDR3: TGTGCCAGCACCAAAGCGGGGGTTAAGAGGAATGAGCAGTTCTTC.

With regard to this clonotype: Being one base from a much bigger clone, this may be a read error. V is TRBV11-2 and J is TRBJ2-7, with 11 bases fitting TRBD1. Trimming removed 0 bases from V and 4 bases from J; junction bases left unmatched: 11. The CDR3 runs 18 residues. Germline V gene data show CDR1 as SGHAT and CDR2 as FQNNGV. The CDR3 DNA follows: TGTGCCAGCAGCTTAGAACCCCCGCCCGGGACAGGGGGATACGAGCAGTACTTC. Translating gives CASSLEPPPGTGGYEQYF.

J is TRBJ2-1 and V is TRBV20-1; D remains unclear. V lost 0 bases, J lost 0 bases, and 9 bases lay in between. Germline-derived CDR1 and CDR2 are DFQATT and SNEGSKA (reference sequence). The CDR3 contains 15 residues. CDR3 nucleotide sequence: TGCAGTGCTAGAGATTCGCTGAGCTCCTACAATGAGCAGTTCTTC. Its translation: CSARDSLSSYNEQFF.

This clonotype was seen a handful of times. This chain joins TRBV7-9 and TRBJ2-1, with D possibly being TRBD1 (6 bases). V lost 5 bases to trimming and J lost 0 bases, with 17 bases between them. The CDR3 runs to 17 residues. The germline gives CDR1 SEHNR, CDR2 FQNEAQ (reference sequence). The CDR3 nucleotides read TGTGCCAGCAGCAACTCGGCGACAGGTAGCTCCTACAATGAGCAGTTCTTC. Its translation is CASSNSATGSSYNEQFF.

This clonotype turned up a few times. The chain links TRBV3-1 to TRBJ1-1; TRBD1 matches 7 bases. The CDR3 runs to 17 residues. Unmatched junction bases numbered 20, after V lost 2 bases and J lost 11 bases. The germline CDR1 and CDR2 sequences are LGHDT and YNNKEL (reference sequence). The CDR3 loop is CASSQPSTGGQQDGAFF. The CDR3 DNA follows: TGTGCCAGCAGCCAACCCTCCACCGGGGGACAGCAAGACGGGGCTTTCTTT.

This clonotype was seen only a few times. This chain joins TRBV19 and TRBJ2-4; 8 bases align to TRBD1. The CDR3 totals 16 residues. V gave up 3 bases and J gave up 1 base; unmatched junction bases: 5. From germline, CDR1 is LNHDA and CDR2 SQIVND (reference sequence). The CDR3 is CASSIGQGAAKNIQYF. The CDR3 DNA follows: TGTGCCAGTAGTATTGGGCAGGGGGCGGCCAAAAACATTCAGTACTTC.

This clonotype was recorded at least ten times. The chain is built from TRBV7-9 and TRBJ2-1; no clear D gene. Trimming pared 7 bases from V and 6 bases from J, leaving 16 bases between. The CDR3 totals 14 residues. CDR1 and CDR2 (germline): SEHNR, FQNEAQ (reference sequence). DNA for the CDR3: TGTGCCAGCACCCCCCCCAGAAGGACCAATGAGCAGTTCTTC. It yields the protein CASTPPRRTNEQFF. Based on the CDR3 plus reference TRBV7-9 and TRBJ2-1, the full variable domain is DTGVSQNPRHKITKRGQNVTFRCDPISEHNRLYWYRQTLGQGPEFLTYFQNEAQLEKSRLLSDRFSAERPKGSFSTLEIQRTEQGDSAMYLCASTPPRRTNEQFFGPGTRLTVL.

This clonotype was seen at least ten times. The chain couples TRBV28 to TRBJ2-3, with 7 bases aligning to TRBD2. The CDR3 extends over 16 amino acids. The germline V gene encodes CDR1 MDHEN and CDR2 SYDVKM. J was trimmed by 1 base and V by 6 bases; bases with no gene match: 10. The CDR3 DNA sequence: TGTGCCAGCAGCTCCCCGCGGCTAGCGGGCACAGATACGCAGTATTTT. Its protein is CASSSPRLAGTDTQYF.

In its sample, this clonotype was seen a few times. J is TRBJ2-7 and V is TRBV3-1, with TRBD2 as a possible D gene (5 bases). Between the trimmed V and J ends, which lost 0 bases and 2 bases, there was a span of 11 bases. CDR1 and CDR2 (germline): LGHDT, YNNKEL (reference sequence). The CDR3 extends over 15 amino acids. The DNA for the CDR3 is TGTGCCAGCAGCCAAGATCCAGCGGCCACCTACGAGCAGTACTTC. It encodes CASSQDPAATYEQYF.

This clonotype was counted at least ten times. The J gene is TRBJ2-1, the V gene TRBV20-1; 11 nucleotides match TRBD2. The CDR3 is 15 amino acids. V lost 4 bases to trimming and J lost 5 bases; unmatched junction nucleotides: 7. In germline, CDR1 is DFQATT, CDR2 SNEGSKA (reference sequence). CDR3 loop: CSATLAGGRNNEQFF. DNA of the CDR3: TGCAGTGCTACTTTAGCGGGGGGGCGGAACAATGAGCAGTTCTTC.

This clonotype was observed a handful of times. CDR3 sequence (DNA): TGTGCCAGCAGCCAAGTTCCCCTACGGGACAGGGGGCAGTCTGGAAACACCATATATTTT. It specifies CASSQVPLRDRGQSGNTIYF. The chain carries TRBV14 and TRBJ1-3; 12 positions agree with TRBD1. This CDR3 region has 20 residues. Germline CDR1 SGHDN, CDR2 FVKESK. V lost 1 base and J lost 1; bases outside the gene matches: 11. The full variable domain, rest sourced from reference TRBV14 and TRBJ1-3, is EAGVTQFPSHSVIEKGQTVTLRCDPISGHDNLYWYRRVMGKEIKFLLHFVKESKQDESGMPNNRFLAERTGGTYSTLKVQPAELEDSGVYFCASSQVPLRDRGQSGNTIYFGEGSWLTVV.

The sample holds many counts of this clonotype. V and J are TRBV28 and TRBJ2-1; TRBD2 aligns across 11 bases. The CDR3 covers 20 residues. The trim removed 0 bases at V and 0 bases at J, leaving 10 bases unmatched. CDR1 is MDHEN, CDR2 SYDVKM, per germline. The DNA for the CDR3 is TGTGCCAGCAGTTTATGGGGGACTAGCGGAGGCACCAGCTCCTACAATGAGCAGTTCTTC. This codes for CASSLWGTSGGTSSYNEQFF.

This clonotype has ten or more counts. V and J are TRBV7-9 and TRBJ1-2, with D perhaps TRBD1 (5 bases). Trimming removed 5 bases at V and 6 bases at J, with 16 bases between. Germline CDR1 and CDR2: SEHNR and FQNEAQ (reference sequence). The CDR3 is made up of 14 amino acids. CDR3 loop: CASSPVGQGDGYTF. The CDR3 region has the DNA TGTGCCAGCAGCCCCGTCGGGCAGGGAGATGGCTACACCTTC.

This clonotype was seen ten or more times. The chain carries TRBV23-1 and TRBJ1-1; perhaps TRBD1 as D (5 bases). TRBV23-1 is labeled an ORF, and its function is uncertain. Trimming pared 4 bases from V and 4 bases from J, leaving 13 bases between. This CDR3 has 14 amino acids. CDR3: CASSPWDLCTEAFF. CDR3 bases: TGCGCCAGCAGTCCTTGGGACCTTTGCACTGAAGCTTTCTTT.

The V gene is TRBV2, the J gene TRBJ1-2, with a weak D call TRBD1 (5 bases). V was shortened by 6 bases and J by 10 bases, with 9 bases between the two germline ends. Germline CDR1 is SNHLY and CDR2 is FYNNEI. The CDR3 sequence is 10 residues long. This CDR3 is CASRGGVYTF. For the CDR3, the DNA is TGTGCCAGCAGGGGGGGAGTCTACACCTTC.

The chain is built from TRBV5-3 and TRBJ1-5; D is ambiguous. TRBV5-3 is given ORF status, its function remaining uncertain. V shed 2 bases and J shed 3 bases, with 12 bases lying between them. The CDR3 runs to 15 residues. DNA of the CDR3: TGTGCCAGAAGCTTTTCGGACCTATCCAATCAGCCCCAGCATTTT. Its protein is CARSFSDLSNQPQHF.

The rearrangement uses TRBV9 and TRBJ1-6; D uncertain. The CDR3 is 15 residues long. V lost 0 bases, J lost 7 bases, and 11 bases lay in between. The germline gives CDR1 SGDLS, CDR2 YYNGEE. CDR3 region: CASSVVETFNSPLHF. CDR3 DNA sequence: TGTGCCAGCAGCGTAGTAGAGACTTTCAATTCACCCCTCCACTTT. The variable domain in full, with the rest retrieved from reference TRBV9 and TRBJ1-6, is DSGVTQTPKHLITATGQRVTLRCSPRSGDLSVYWYQQSLDQGLQFLIQYYNGEERAKGNILERFSAQQFPDLHSELNLSSLELGDSALYFCASSVVETFNSPLHFGNGTRLTVT.

This sequence joins TRBV4-1 and TRBJ2-2; D possibly matches TRBD1 or TRBD2 (5 bases each). V was cut by 2 bases and J by 0 bases, with 13 bases left in between. Germline CDR1 and CDR2: MGHRA and YSYEKL. The CDR3 loop spans 17 amino acids. The CDR3 protein is CASSQRGGSANTGELFF. The CDR3 DNA reads as TGCGCCAGCAGCCAAAGGGGCGGTAGCGCGAACACCGGGGAGCTGTTTTTT.